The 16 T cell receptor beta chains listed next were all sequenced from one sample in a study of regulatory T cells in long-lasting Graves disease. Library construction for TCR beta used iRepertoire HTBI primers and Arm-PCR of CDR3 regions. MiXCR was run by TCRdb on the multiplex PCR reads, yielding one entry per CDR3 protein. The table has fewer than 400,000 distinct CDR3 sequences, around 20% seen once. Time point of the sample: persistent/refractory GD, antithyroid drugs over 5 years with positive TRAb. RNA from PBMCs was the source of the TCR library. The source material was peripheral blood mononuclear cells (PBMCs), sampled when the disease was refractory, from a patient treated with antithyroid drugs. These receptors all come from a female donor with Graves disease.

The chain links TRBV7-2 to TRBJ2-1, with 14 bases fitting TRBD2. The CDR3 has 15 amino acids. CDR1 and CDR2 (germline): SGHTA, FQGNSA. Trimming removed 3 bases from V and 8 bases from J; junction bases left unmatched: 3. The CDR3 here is CASSFGTSGSYEQFF. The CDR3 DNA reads TGTGCCAGCAGCTTCGGGACTAGCGGGAGCTATGAGCAGTTCTTC.

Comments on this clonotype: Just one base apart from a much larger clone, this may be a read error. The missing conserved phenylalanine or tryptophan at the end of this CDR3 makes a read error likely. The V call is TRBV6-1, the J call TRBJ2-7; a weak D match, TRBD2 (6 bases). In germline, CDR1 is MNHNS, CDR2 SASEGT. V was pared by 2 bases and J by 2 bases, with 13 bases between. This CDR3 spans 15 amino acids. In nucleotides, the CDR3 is TGTGCCAGCAGTGAACGGGGAGGAACCCCCTACGAGCAGTACCTC. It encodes CASSERGGTPYEQYL.

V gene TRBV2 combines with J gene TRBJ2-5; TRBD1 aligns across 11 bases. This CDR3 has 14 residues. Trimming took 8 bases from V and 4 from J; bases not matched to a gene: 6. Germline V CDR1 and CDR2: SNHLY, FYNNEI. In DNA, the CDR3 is TGTGCCAGCGGATCGGACAGGGGGCCAGAGACCCAGTACTTC. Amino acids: CASGSDRGPETQYF.

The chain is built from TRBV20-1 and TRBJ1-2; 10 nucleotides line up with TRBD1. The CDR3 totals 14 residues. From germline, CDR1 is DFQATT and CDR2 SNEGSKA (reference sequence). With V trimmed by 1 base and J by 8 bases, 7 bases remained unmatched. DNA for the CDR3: TGCAGTGCTAGAGGGAGACAGGGGGCTAAGGGCTACACCTTC. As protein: CSARGRQGAKGYTF.

CDR3 sequence (DNA): TGTGCCAGTAGGCCTTCCGGGACAGGGTACTATGGCTACACCTTC. This sequence encodes CASRPSGTGYYGYTF. The chain combines TRBV19 with TRBJ1-2; 9 bases map to TRBD1. Trimming cost V 6 bases and J 3 bases; bases outside gene matches: 8. The length of the CDR3 is 15 residues. Germline V gene lookup returns CDR1 LNHDA and CDR2 SQIVND (reference sequence).

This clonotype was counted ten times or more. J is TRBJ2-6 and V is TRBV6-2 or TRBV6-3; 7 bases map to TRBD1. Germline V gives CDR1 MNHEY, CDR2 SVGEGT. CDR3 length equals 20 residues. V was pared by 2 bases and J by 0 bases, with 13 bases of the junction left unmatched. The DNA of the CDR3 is TGTGCCAGCAGTTACCTTCGTCTCCCGGGACAGAACTCTGGGGCCAACGTCCTGACTTTC. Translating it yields CASSYLRLPGQNSGANVLTF.

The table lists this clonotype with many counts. CDR3 residues: CASSLNQPQHF. CDR3 in DNA: TGTGCCAGCAGTCTAAATCAGCCCCAGCATTTT. V gene TRBV28 combines with J gene TRBJ1-5, with D unclear. Per the germline V gene, CDR1 is MDHEN and CDR2 is SYDVKM. CDR3 length: 11 amino acids. V was cut by 5 bases and J by 4 bases, with 3 bases left in between.

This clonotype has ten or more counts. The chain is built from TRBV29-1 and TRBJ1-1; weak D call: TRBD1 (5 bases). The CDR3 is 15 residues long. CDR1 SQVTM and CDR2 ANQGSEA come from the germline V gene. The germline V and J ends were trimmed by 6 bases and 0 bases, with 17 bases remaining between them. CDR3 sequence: CSVPGYGAMNTEAFF. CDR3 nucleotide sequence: TGCAGCGTCCCCGGTTACGGGGCTATGAACACTGAAGCTTTCTTT.

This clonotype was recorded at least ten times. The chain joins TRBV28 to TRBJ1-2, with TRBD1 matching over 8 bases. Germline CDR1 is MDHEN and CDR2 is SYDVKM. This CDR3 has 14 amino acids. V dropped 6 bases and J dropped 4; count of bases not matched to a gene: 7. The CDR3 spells CASRAPGQVYGYTF. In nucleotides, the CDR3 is TGTGCCAGCAGGGCTCCGGGACAGGTCTATGGCTACACCTTC.

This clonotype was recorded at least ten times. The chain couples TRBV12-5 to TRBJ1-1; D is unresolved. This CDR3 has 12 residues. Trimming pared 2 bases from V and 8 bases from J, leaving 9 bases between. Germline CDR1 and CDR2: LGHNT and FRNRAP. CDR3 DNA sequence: TGTGCTAGTGGTTTGCCCCGGCGGGAAGCTTTCTTT. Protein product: CASGLPRREAFF.

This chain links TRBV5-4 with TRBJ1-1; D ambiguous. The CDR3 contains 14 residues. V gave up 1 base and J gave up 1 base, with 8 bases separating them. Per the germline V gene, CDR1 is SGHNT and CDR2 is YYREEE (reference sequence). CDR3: CASSLREQNTEAFF. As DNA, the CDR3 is TGTGCCAGCAGCTTGCGAGAGCAGAACACTGAAGCTTTCTTT.

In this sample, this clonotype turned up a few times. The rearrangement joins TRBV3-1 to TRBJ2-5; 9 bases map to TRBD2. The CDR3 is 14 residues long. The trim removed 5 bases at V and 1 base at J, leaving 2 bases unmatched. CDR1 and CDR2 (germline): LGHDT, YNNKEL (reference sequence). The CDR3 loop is CASSRGLAQETQYF. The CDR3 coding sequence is TGTGCCAGCAGCAGGGGACTAGCCCAAGAGACCCAGTACTTC.

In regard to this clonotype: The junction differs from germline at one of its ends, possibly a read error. The CDR3 DNA is TGTGCCAGCAGTTTATGGGCAACCGCCAATCAGCCCCGGCATTTT. This codes for CASSLWATANQPRHF. The gene calls are TRBV27 and TRBJ1-5; D unclear. Germline assignment: CDR1 MNHEY and CDR2 SMNVEV (reference sequence). The CDR3 has 15 amino acids.

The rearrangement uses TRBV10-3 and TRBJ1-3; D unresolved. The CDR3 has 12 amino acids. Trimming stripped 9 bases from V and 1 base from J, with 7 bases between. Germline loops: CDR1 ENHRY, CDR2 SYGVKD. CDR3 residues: CAIRSSGNTIYF. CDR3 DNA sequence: TGTGCCATACGGAGTTCTGGAAACACCATATATTTT.

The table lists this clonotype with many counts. This chain's CDR3 is CASRFRGAYEQYF. The CDR3 nucleotides read TGTGCCAGCAGGTTCCGGGGCGCCTACGAGCAGTACTTC. The rearrangement uses TRBV12-3 or TRBV12-4 and TRBJ2-7, with D perhaps matching TRBD1 or TRBD2 (5 bases each). Trimming pared 6 bases from V and 2 bases from J, leaving 11 bases between. The CDR3 totals 13 residues.

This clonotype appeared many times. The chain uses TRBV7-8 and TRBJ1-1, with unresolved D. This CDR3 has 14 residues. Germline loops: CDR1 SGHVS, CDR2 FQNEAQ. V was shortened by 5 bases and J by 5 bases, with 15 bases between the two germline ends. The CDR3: CASSPRDVGTEAFF. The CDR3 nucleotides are TGTGCCAGCAGCCCCCGAGATGTTGGGACTGAAGCTTTCTTT.